This T cell receptor (beta chain) was identified during a study of blood T cells in healthy people across ages (dated by TCRdb to about 2015). Looking at the study overall: In model experiments, template switching captured about one uniquely barcoded TCR beta cDNA molecule for every two T cells. Using deep sequencing normalized with unique cDNA molecular identifiers, the study measured how TCR beta repertoire diversity changes with age. Four age groups were formed from the donors: young (average roughly 16 years), middle-aged (approximately 40), aged (around 62) and long-lived (more than 75). Donors of different ages were randomly distributed across sequencing lanes to avoid experimental bias. Two additional independent replicas of 1 million unique cDNA reads from the same blood draw were analyzed for two donors (one aged 18 to 29 and one aged 80 or older).

Library prep was done by 5' RACE. These reads were obtained on an Illumina HiSeq 2500. A second about 7 to 11 cycle PCR used a sample-barcoded 5' primer and a J-beta primer mix. A unique molecular identifier was introduced onto each TCR beta cDNA molecule by a template-switch 5' adaptor carrying 12 random nucleotides. Each sample yielded at least 3 million CDR3-containing paired-end reads. All of the RNA was converted into first-strand cDNA using the Mint cDNA synthesis kit, with a TRBC-specific oligonucleotide serving as the primer. Following uracil-DNA glycosylase treatment, a first 18-cycle PCR with universal primers M1SS and BC2_uni_R was performed on all cDNA. The source study handled its data this way. Each sample was normalized by randomly selecting 1 million high-quality reads, each carrying a distinct molecular identifier. Reads sharing molecular identifiers were discarded rather than binned into consensus sequences. MiTCR, set to a Q25 quality threshold and the strictest error-elimination algorithm, was used for CDR3 identification, clonotype clustering and error correction. A nonparametric unseen species model using Euler transformation provided a lower-bound estimate of total TCR beta diversity. TCRdb reprocessing: public reads trimmed at Q25 with fastp, clones called with MiXCR, in-frame beta chains kept. CDR3 protein duplicates are merged, each entry listing the most common genes and DNA. TCRdb, not the authors, supplied the V and J calls. In all, the sample holds about 720,000 distinct CDR3 sequences, and 22% of those were seen once. Around a fifth of the sample belongs to the ten largest clones.

The approximately 41 donors, aged 6 to 90 years, were systemically healthy Caucasian individuals from Russia. Each donor gave around 9.5 milliliters of peripheral blood, collected into EDTA-treated Vacutainer tubes. Ficoll-Paque density-gradient centrifugation was used to isolate PBMCs, with at least 6 million per sample. Total RNA was extracted from PBMCs with Trizol reagent, with at least 6 micrograms obtained per sample. The percentages of naive CD45RAhigh/CD27high T cells were determined by flow cytometry on a PBMC aliquot from every donor. This clonotype was recorded a few times. Its antigen target is currently unknown. Nothing much larger sits one base from this clone, and base qualities are not available. The CDR3 starts with the cysteine, ends with the phenylalanine, and has 15 residues. Only the CDR3 DNA stays, 45 bases, in frame from base 1. The junction shows trimming of 3 bases on V and 3 bases on J, and the gene matches do not reach 5 bases of it.

Broader findings and caveats from the paper: Total diversity estimates from one million sequenced T cells were considered lower bounds and underestimates. Observed TCR beta diversity correlated strongly with the percentage of naive T cells measured by flow cytometry. Because the CMV infection status of the donors was unknown, age-related changes in expanded clonotypes may potentially have been confounded. Compared with the aged group, the long-lived group had more naive CD4+ T cells, fewer expanded clones and increased TCR diversity, a pattern suggesting age selection. Since profiling was done on bulk unsorted PBMCs, naive and antigen-experienced compartments could not be conclusively compared. As age increased, observed TCR beta diversity per million T cells dropped in a roughly linear way, and a significant reduction was already evident by age 40.

Recombination linked TRBV12-3 or TRBV12-4 to TRBJ2-3; 8 middle bases align to TRBD2. Input material: blood. The TCR originated in a man in his 70s in good health. The sequence in DNA is TGTGCCAGCAGTTTTAAGCGGGGGCTTACAGATACGCAGTATTTT. Its protein reads: CASSFKRGLTDTQYF.